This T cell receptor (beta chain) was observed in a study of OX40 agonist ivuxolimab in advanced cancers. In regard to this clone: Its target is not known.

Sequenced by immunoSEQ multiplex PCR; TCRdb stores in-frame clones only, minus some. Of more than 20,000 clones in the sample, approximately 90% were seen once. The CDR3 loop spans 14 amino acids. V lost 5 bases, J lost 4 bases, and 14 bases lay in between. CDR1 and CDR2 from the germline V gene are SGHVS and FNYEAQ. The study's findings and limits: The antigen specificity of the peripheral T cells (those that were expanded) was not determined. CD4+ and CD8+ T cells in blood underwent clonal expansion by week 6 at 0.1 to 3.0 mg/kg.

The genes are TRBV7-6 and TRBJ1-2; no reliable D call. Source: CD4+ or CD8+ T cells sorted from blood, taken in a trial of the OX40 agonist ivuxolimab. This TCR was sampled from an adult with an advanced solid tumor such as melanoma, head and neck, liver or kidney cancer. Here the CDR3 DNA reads TGTGCCAGCAGCCCGAGAAGGGCAGGCTATGGCTACACCTTC. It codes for CASSPRRAGYGYTF. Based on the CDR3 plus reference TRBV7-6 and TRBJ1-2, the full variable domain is GAGVSQSPRYKVTKRGQDVALRCDPISGHVSLYWYRQALGQGPEFLTYFNYEAQQDKSGLPNDRFSAERPEGSISTLTIQRTEQRDSAMYRCASSPRRAGYGYTFGSGTRLTVV.